The 2 T cell receptor beta chains listed next were all sequenced from one sample in a study of control samples from healthy donors and cancer patients. The table came from immunoSEQ multiplex PCR; TCRdb's copy has only in-frame clones and leaves some out. The table has approximately 190,000 clones, roughly nine tenths seen once. The sequencing sample was made of blood. These receptors were collected from a man in his thirties or forties in good health.

The count of this clone is one. The chain links TRBV7-9 to TRBJ1-1, with 7 positions matching TRBD1. The CDR3 consists of 13 residues. Germline CDR1 SEHNR, CDR2 FQNEAQ (reference sequence). Trimming at V came to 5 bases and at J to 4 bases, leaving 4 bases not matched to a gene. DNA for the CDR3: TGTGCCAGCAGCAAGACAGGGCTCACTGAAGCTTTCTTT. This encodes CASSKTGLTEAFF.

The chain is built from TRBV9 and TRBJ1-1, with a tentative D call TRBD1 (5 bases). V was shortened by 0 bases and J by 0 bases, with 6 bases between the two germline ends. Looked up from germline, CDR1 is SGDLS and CDR2 is YYNGEE. The CDR3 length is 14 residues. CDR3 region: CASSVARVNTEAFF. CDR3 DNA sequence: TGTGCCAGCAGCGTAGCCAGGGTGAACACTGAAGCTTTCTTT.